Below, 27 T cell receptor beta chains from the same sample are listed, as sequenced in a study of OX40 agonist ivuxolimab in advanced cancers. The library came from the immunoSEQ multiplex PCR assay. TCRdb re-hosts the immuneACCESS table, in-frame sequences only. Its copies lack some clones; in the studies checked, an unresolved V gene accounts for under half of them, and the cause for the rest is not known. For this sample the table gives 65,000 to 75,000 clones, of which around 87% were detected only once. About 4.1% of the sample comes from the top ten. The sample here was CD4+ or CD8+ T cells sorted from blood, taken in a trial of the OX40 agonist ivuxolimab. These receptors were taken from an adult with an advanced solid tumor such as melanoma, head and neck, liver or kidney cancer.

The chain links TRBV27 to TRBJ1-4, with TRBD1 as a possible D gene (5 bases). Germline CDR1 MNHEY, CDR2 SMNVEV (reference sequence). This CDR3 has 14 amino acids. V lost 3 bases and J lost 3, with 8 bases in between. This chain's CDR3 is CASSFGRANEKLFF. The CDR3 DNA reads TGTGCCAGCAGTTTTGGCAGGGCTAATGAAAAACTGTTTTTT.

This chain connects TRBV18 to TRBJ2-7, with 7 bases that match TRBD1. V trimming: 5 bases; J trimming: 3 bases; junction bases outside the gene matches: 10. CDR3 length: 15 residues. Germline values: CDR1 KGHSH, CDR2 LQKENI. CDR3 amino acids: CASSVPGQKDYEQYF. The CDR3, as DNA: TGTGCCAGCTCAGTGCCGGGACAGAAAGACTACGAGCAGTACTTC. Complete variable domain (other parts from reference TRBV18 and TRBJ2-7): NAGVMQNPRHLVRRRGQEARLRCSPMKGHSHVYWYRQLPEEGLKFMVYLQKENIIDESGMPKERFSAEFPKEGPSILRIQQVVRGDSAAYFCASSVPGQKDYEQYFGPGTRLTVT.

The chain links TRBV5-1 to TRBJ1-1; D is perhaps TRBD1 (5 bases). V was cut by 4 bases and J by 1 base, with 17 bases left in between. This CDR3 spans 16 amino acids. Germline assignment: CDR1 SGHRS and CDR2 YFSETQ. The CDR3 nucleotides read TGCGCCAGCAGCATCTCGACAGTGGGGAAGAACACTGAAGCTTTCTTT. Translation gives CASSISTVGKNTEAFF.

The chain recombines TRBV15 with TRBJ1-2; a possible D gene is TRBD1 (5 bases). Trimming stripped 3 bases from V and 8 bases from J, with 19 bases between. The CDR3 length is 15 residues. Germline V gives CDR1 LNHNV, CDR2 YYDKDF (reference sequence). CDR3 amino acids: CATSSEGPNRRGYTF. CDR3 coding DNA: TGTGCCACCAGCAGCGAGGGACCGAACAGGAGGGGCTACACCTTC.

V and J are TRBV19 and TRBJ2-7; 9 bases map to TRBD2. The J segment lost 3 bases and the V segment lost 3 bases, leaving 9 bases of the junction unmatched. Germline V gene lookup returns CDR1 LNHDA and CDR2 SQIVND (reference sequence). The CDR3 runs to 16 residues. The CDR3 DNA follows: TGTGCCAGTAGTATCACAGCGGGGGGTTCTTTCTACGAGCAGTACTTC. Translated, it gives CASSITAGGSFYEQYF.

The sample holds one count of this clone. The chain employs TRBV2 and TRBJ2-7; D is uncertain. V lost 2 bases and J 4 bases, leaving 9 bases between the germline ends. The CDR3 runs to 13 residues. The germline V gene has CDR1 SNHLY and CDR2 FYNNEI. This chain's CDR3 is CASSELASYEQYF. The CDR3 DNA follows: TGTGCCAGCAGTGAACTGGCCAGTTACGAGCAGTACTTC.

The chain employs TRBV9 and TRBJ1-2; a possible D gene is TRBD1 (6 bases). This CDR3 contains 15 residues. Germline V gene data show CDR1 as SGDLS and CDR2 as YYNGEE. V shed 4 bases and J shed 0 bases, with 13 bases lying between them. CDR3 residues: CASSISTGPNYGYTF. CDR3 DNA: TGTGCCAGCAGCATCTCGACAGGCCCTAACTATGGCTACACCTTC.

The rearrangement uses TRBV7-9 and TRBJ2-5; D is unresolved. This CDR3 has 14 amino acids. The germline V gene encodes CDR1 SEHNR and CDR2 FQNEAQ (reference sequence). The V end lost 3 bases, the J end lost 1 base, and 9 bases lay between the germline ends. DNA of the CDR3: TGTGCCAGCAGCTTTGGCGGATTCCAAGAGACCCAGTACTTC. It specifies CASSFGGFQETQYF.

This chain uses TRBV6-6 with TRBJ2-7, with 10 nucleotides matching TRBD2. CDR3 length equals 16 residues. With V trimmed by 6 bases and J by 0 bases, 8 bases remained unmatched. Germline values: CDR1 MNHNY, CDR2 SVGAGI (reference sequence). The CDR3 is CASSRTGLANSYEQYF. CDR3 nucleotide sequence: TGTGCCAGCAGCCGGACGGGACTAGCGAACTCCTACGAGCAGTACTTC.

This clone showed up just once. The CDR3: CASSSEGATEAFF. CDR3 nucleotide sequence: TGTGCCAGCAGCTCGGAGGGGGCCACTGAAGCTTTCTTT. The V gene is TRBV5-6, the J gene TRBJ1-1; 7 positions agree with TRBD1. This CDR3 has 13 amino acids. With 3 bases clipped from V and 4 bases from J, the junction kept 3 bases outside the gene matches. CDR1 is SGHDT and CDR2 is YYEEEE in the germline V gene.

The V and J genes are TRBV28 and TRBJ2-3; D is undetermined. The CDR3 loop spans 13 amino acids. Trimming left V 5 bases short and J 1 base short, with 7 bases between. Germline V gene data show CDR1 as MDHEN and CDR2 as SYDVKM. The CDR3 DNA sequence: TGTGCCAGCAGTAGCCCGGGCACAGATACGCAGTATTTT. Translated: CASSSPGTDTQYF.

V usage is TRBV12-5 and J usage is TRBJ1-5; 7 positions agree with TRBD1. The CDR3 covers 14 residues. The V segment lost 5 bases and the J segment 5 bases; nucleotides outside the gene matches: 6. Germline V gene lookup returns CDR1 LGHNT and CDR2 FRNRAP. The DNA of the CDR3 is TGTGCTAGTGGTCCCGGGACAGACTATCAGCCCCAGCATTTT. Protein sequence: CASGPGTDYQPQHF.

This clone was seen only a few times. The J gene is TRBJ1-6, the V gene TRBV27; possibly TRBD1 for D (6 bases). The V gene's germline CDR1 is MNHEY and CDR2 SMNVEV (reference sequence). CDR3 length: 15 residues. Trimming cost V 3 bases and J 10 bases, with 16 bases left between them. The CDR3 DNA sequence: TGTGCCAGCAGTTTCAGGACAGTGGCTGGCTCACCCCTCCACTTT. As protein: CASSFRTVAGSPLHF.

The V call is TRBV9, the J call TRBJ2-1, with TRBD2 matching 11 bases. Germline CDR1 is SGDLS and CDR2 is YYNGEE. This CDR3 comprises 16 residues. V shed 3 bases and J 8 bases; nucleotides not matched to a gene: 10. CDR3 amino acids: CASSALAGGVAHEQFF. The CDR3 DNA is TGTGCCAGCAGCGCATTAGCGGGAGGGGTCGCACATGAGCAGTTCTTC.

CDR3 sequence reads: CASSQDFSRGGTEKLFF. The CDR3 DNA is TGTGCCAGCAGCCAAGATTTTTCAAGGGGAGGAACTGAAAAACTGTTTTTT. The J gene is TRBJ1-4, the V gene TRBV14, with a possible D match to TRBD1 (5 bases). Germline V gives CDR1 SGHDN, CDR2 FVKESK. The CDR3 covers 17 residues. With 0 bases removed from V and 7 bases from J, the gap between germline ends came to 18 bases.

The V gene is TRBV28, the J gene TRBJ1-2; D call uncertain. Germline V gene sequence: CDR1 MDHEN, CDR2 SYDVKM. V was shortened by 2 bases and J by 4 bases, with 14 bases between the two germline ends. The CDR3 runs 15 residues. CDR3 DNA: TGTGCCAGCAGTTTAGGAGGAACGGAAAGCTATGGCTACACCTTC. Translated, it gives CASSLGGTESYGYTF.

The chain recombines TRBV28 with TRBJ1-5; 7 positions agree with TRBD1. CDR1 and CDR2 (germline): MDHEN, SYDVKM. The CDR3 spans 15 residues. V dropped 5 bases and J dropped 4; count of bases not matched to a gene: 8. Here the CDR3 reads CASSLRTGLNQPQHF. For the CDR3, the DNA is TGTGCCAGCAGTCTACGGACAGGCCTTAATCAGCCCCAGCATTTT.

The CDR3 DNA follows: TGTGCCAGCAGTTACGGGGCAGCCTATAATTCACCCCTCCACTTT. As protein: CASSYGAAYNSPLHF. This chain uses TRBV6-6 with TRBJ1-6; a weak D match, TRBD1 (5 bases). The CDR3 totals 15 residues. Trimming removed 2 bases from V and 2 bases from J, with 7 bases in between. CDR1 and CDR2 from the germline V gene are MNHNY and SVGAGI (reference sequence).

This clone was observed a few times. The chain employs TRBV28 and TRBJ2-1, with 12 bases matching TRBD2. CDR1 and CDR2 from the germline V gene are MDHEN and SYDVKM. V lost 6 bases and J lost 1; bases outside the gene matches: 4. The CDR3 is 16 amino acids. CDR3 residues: CASRRTSGGSYNEQFF. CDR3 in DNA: TGTGCCAGCAGGCGAACTAGCGGGGGGTCCTACAATGAGCAGTTCTTC.

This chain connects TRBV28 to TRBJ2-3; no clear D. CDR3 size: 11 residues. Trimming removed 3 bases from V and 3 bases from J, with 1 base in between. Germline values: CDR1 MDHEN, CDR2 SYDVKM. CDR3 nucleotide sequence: TGTGCCAGCAGTTTTACAGATACGCAGTATTTT. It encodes CASSFTDTQYF. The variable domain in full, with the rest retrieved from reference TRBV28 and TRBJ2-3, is DVKVTQSSRYLVKRTGEKVFLECVQDMDHENMFWYRQDPGLGLRLIYFSYDVKMKEKGDIPEGYSVSREKKERFSLILESASTNQTSMYLCASSFTDTQYFGPGTRLTVL.

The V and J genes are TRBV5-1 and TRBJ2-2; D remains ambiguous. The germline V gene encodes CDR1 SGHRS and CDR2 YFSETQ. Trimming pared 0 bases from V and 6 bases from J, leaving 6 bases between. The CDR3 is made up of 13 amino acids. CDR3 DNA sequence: TGCGCCAGCAGCTTGGGAGATCCCGGGGAGCTGTTTTTT. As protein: CASSLGDPGELFF.

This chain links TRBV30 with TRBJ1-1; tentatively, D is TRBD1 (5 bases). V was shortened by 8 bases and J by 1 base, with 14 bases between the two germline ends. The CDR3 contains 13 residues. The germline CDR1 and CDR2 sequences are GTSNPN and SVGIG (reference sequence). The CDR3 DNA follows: TGTGCCGGTGAGGGACGGCCGAACACTGAAGCTTTCTTT. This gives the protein CAGEGRPNTEAFF.

The CDR3 loop reads CASRATGAPNEKLFF. DNA for the CDR3: TGTGCCAGCAGAGCTACAGGAGCTCCTAATGAAAAACTGTTTTTT. This rearrangement joins TRBV9 to TRBJ1-4, with TRBD1 as a possible D gene (5 bases). This CDR3 spans 15 amino acids. Germline V lookup: CDR1 SGDLS, CDR2 YYNGEE. V lost 5 bases and J 3 bases, leaving 14 bases between the germline ends.

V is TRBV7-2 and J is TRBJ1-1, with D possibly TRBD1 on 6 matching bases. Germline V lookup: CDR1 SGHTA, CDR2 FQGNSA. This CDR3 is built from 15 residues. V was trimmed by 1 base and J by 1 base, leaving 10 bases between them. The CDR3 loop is CASSLVGARNTEAFF. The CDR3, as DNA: TGTGCCAGCAGCTTAGTGGGGGCGCGGAACACTGAAGCTTTCTTT.

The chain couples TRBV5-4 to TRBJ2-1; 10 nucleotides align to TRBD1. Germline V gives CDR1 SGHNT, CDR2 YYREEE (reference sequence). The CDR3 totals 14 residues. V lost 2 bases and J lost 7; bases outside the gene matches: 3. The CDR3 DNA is TGTGCCAGCAGCTTTGGACAGGGGGGGAATGAGCAGTTCTTC. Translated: CASSFGQGGNEQFF.

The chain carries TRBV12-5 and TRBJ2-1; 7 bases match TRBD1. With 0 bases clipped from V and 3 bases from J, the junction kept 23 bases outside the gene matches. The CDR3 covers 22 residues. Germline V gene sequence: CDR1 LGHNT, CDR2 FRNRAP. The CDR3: CASGLVDLSSLARTGLYNEQFF. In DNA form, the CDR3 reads TGTGCTAGTGGTTTGGTTGACTTAAGTTCCTTAGCCCGGACAGGTCTCTACAATGAGCAGTTCTTC.

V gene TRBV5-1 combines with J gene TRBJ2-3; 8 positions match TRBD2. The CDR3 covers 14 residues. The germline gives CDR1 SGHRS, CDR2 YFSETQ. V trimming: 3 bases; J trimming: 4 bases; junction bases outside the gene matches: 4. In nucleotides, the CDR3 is TGCGCCAGCAGCTCAGCGGGGGCCTCAGATACGCAGTATTTT. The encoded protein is CASSSAGASDTQYF.